The 9 T cell receptor beta chains presented below share a single source sample, sequenced in a study of cytomegalovirus exposure and HLA in healthy donors. In the PCR, 60 Vbeta and 13 Jbeta primers were used. Generated by immunoSEQ multiplex PCR, the TCRdb table keeps only in-frame clones and is missing some. The table records 95,000 to 100,000 clones, roughly three quarters of them present only once. Sequencing used PBMCs. The receptor set was obtained from a female donor in good health and CMV-seronegative.

In regard to this clone: Here the CDR3 omits its conserved ending phenylalanine or tryptophan, so a read error is the likely source. The chain carries TRBV9 and TRBJ1-2, with 10 positions matching TRBD1. The CDR3 has 15 residues. Germline assignment: CDR1 SGDLS and CDR2 YYNGEE. With 3 bases clipped from V and 6 bases from J, the junction kept 8 bases outside the gene matches. The CDR3 DNA is TGTGCCAGCAGCGCGAGGACAGGGGGATGGGATGGCTACACCCTC. Protein: CASSARTGGWDGYTL.

The genes are TRBV7-2 and TRBJ2-7, with 7 positions matching TRBD2. The CDR3 is made up of 13 amino acids. Germline CDR1 is SGHTA and CDR2 is FQGNSA. V lost 4 bases, J lost 12 bases, and 12 bases stayed unmatched. In nucleotides, the CDR3 is TGTGCCAGCAGCTGGGGAGTCGCGGGAGCGCGGTACTTC. It encodes CASSWGVAGARYF.

The chain employs TRBV27 and TRBJ2-3; D gene uncertain. Germline assignment: CDR1 MNHEY and CDR2 SMNVEV (reference sequence). This CDR3 is 13 amino acids long. V lost 2 bases, J lost 4 bases, and 7 bases lay in between. The CDR3 nucleotides are TGTGCCAGCAGTTTAATAGCACCAGATACGCAGTATTTT. It specifies CASSLIAPDTQYF.

V is TRBV5-8 and J is TRBJ2-3; D is ambiguous. CDR1 is SGHTS, CDR2 YDEGEE, per germline. V was cut by 4 bases and J by 0 bases, with 6 bases left in between. The CDR3 runs 13 residues. CDR3 sequence: CASSPFSTDTQYF. The CDR3 DNA reads TGTGCCAGCAGCCCGTTTAGCACAGATACGCAGTATTTT. Combining the CDR3 with reference TRBV5-8 and TRBJ2-3 gives the whole variable domain EAGVTQSPTHLIKTRGQQATLRCSPISGHTSVYWYQQALGLGLQFLLWYDEGEERNRGNFPPRFSGRQFPNYSSELNVNALELEDSALYLCASSPFSTDTQYFGPGTRLTVL.

The genes are TRBV5-5 and TRBJ2-2; TRBD2 matches at 9 bases. This CDR3 comprises 16 residues. Germline CDR1 and CDR2: SGHKS and YYEKEE (reference sequence). V trimming: 1 base; J trimming: 0 bases; junction bases outside the gene matches: 1. DNA of the CDR3: TGTGCCAGCAGCTTGTTAGCGGGGGCGAACACCGGGGAGCTGTTTTTT. It specifies CASSLLAGANTGELFF.

The chain has TRBV4-2 and TRBJ2-7; no definite D call. CDR1 is LGHNA and CDR2 is YNFKEQ in the germline V gene. The CDR3 length is 14 residues. V dropped 1 base and J dropped 2 bases, with 9 bases sitting between them. CDR3 sequence: CASSQGSLPYEQYF. The DNA for the CDR3 is TGTGCCAGCAGCCAAGGCTCTCTACCCTACGAGCAGTACTTC.

This clone occurred a few times. As DNA, the CDR3 is TGCAGTGCTAGTGCAGGGGAAGCTTTCTTT. It encodes CSASAGEAFF. This sequence joins TRBV20-1 and TRBJ1-1, with D maybe TRBD1 (5 bases). The CDR3 has 10 residues. Germline V gene data show CDR1 as DFQATT and CDR2 as SNEGSKA (reference sequence). V was shortened by 3 bases and J by 8 bases, with 7 bases between the two germline ends.

The chain employs TRBV6-5 and TRBJ1-3, with TRBD1 as a possible D gene (6 bases). The V end was cut by 7 bases, the J end by 0 bases, with 13 bases between. Per the germline V gene, CDR1 is MNHEY and CDR2 is SVGAGI. This CDR3 contains 15 residues. The CDR3: CASTRDTISGNTIYF. The DNA of the CDR3 is TGTGCCAGCACCAGGGACACAATCTCTGGAAACACCATATATTTT.

The V gene is TRBV7-9, the J gene TRBJ1-1; a weak D match, TRBD1 (6 bases). Trimming pared 2 bases from V and 7 bases from J, leaving 11 bases between. The CDR3 runs to 13 residues. From germline, CDR1 is SEHNR and CDR2 FQNEAQ (reference sequence). Here the CDR3 reads CASSLRGGLEAFF. The CDR3 coding sequence is TGTGCCAGCAGCTTACGGGGGGGGCTTGAAGCTTTCTTT.